This T cell receptor beta chain was observed in a study of blood T cell repertoires in COVID-19. Overall study context: COVID-19 samples collected from the United States, Italy and Spain covered acute and convalescent phases.

Authors' analysis steps: Using reference gene primer amplification, nucleated cell counts were estimated. Profiled with immunoSEQ multiplex PCR; TCRdb holds only in-frame clones, not every one. V, J and clone size are taken as reported in that table, and D and trimming were inferred from the DNA itself. The sample yields over 200,000 clones, 70% to 90% seen once. The germline CDR1 and CDR2 sequences are SGHRS and YFSETQ. Trimming cost V 6 bases and J 5 bases, with 15 bases left between them. The CDR3 spans 14 residues. The specimen sequenced was peripheral blood. This sequence was found in a woman aged 45-65 years with active or convalescent COVID-19. V and J are TRBV5-1 and TRBJ2-1; perhaps TRBD1 as D (6 bases). DNA for the CDR3: TGCGCCAGCACCCCCGGTACAGGGAACAATGAGCAGTTCTTC. Protein product: CASTPGTGNNEQFF.